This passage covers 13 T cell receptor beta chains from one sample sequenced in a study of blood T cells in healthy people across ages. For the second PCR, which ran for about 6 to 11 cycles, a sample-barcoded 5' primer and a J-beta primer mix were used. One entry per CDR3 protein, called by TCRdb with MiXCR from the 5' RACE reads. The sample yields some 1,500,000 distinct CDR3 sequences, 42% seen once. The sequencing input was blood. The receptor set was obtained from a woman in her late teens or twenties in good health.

The CDR3 DNA follows: TGTGCCAGCAGCTTGGTAACAGTTCGGGAGACCCAGTACTTC. Translating it yields CASSLVTVRETQYF. This chain connects TRBV5-6 to TRBJ2-5; D gene uncertain. This CDR3 region has 14 residues. Trimming shortened V by 0 bases and J by 5 bases, and 11 bases separated the two germline ends. The germline V gene encodes CDR1 SGHDT and CDR2 YYEEEE.

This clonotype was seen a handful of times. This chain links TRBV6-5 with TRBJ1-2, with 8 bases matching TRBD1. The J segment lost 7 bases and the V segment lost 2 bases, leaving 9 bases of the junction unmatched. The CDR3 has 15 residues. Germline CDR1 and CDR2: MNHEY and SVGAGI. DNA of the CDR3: TGTGCCAGCAGTTACGAAGGGACAGGAGGCTCTGGCTACACCTTC. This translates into CASSYEGTGGSGYTF.

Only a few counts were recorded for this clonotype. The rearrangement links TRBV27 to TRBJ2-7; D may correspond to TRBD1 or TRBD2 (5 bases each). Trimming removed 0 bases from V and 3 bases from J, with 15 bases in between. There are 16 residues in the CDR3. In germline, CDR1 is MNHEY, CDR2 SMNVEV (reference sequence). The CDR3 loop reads CASSLSFGAWGYEQYF. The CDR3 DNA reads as TGTGCCAGCAGTTTATCGTTCGGGGCATGGGGCTACGAGCAGTACTTC.

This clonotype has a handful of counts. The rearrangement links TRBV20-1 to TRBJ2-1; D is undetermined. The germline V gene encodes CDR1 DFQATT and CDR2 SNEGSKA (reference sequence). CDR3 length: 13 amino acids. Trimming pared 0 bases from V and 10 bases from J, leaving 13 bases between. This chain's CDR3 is CSARDQSAPEQFF. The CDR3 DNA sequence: TGCAGTGCTAGAGATCAATCGGCCCCCGAGCAGTTCTTC.

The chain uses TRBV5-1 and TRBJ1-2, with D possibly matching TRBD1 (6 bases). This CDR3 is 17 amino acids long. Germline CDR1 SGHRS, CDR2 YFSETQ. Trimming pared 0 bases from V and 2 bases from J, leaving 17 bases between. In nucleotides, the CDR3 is TGCGCCAGCAGCTTGGCCGGGGGCCCGTACTTCAACTATGGCTACACCTTC. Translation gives CASSLAGGPYFNYGYTF.

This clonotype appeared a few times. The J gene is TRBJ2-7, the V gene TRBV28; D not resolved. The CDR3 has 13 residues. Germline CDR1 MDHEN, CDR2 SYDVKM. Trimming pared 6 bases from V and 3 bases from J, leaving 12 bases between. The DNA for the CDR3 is TGTGCCAGCAGCTGGGTGAGAGGCTACGAGCAGTACTTC. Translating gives CASSWVRGYEQYF. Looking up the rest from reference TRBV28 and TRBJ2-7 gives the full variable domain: DVKVTQSSRYLVKRTGEKVFLECVQDMDHENMFWYRQDPGLGLRLIYFSYDVKMKEKGDIPEGYSVSREKKERFSLILESASTNQTSMYLCASSWVRGYEQYFGPGTRLTVT.

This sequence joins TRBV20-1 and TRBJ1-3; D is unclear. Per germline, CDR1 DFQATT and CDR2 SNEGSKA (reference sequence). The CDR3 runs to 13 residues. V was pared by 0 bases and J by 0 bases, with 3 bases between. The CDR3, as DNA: TGCAGTGCTAGAGAGGTCTCTGGAAACACCATATATTTT. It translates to CSAREVSGNTIYF.

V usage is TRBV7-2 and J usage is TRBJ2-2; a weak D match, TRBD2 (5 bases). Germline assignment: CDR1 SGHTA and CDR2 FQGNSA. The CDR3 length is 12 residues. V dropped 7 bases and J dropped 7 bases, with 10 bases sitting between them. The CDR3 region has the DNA TGTGCCAGCAAGGGAGTTAACGGGGAGCTGTTTTTT. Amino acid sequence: CASKGVNGELFF.

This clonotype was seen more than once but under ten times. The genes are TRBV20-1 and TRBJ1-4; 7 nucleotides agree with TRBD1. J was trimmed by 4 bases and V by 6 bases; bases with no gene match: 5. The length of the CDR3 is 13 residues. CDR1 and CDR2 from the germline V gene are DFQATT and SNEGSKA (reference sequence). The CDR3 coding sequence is TGCAGTGCCAAACAGGGGTTTAATGAAAAACTGTTTTTT. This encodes CSAKQGFNEKLFF.

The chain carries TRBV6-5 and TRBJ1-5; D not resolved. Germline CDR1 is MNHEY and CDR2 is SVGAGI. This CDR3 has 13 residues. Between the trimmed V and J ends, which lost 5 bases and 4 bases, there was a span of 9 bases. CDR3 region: CASSQRWNQPQHF. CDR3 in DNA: TGTGCCAGCAGTCAAAGGTGGAATCAGCCCCAGCATTTT.

This CDR3 reads CASSPWTGLDDTEAFF. The CDR3 bases are TGTGCCAGCAGTCCTTGGACAGGGCTCGATGACACTGAAGCTTTCTTT. The chain recombines TRBV27 with TRBJ1-1; 8 bases are a match to TRBD1. The CDR3 extends over 16 amino acids. Germline values: CDR1 MNHEY, CDR2 SMNVEV (reference sequence). V lost 5 bases to trimming and J lost 3 bases; unmatched junction nucleotides: 11.

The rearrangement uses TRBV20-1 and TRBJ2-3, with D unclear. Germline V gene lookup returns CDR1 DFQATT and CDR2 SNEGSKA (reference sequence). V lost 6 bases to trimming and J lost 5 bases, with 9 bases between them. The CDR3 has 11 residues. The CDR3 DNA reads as TGCAGTGCGGACCAAGAAGATACGCAGTATTTT. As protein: CSADQEDTQYF.

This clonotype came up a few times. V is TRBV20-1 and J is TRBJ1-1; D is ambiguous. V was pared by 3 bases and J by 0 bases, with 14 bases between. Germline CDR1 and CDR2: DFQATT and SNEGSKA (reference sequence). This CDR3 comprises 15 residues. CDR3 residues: CSASERAVMNTEAFF. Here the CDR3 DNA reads TGCAGTGCTAGTGAACGGGCAGTCATGAACACTGAAGCTTTCTTT.